The 9 T cell receptor beta chains in this list originate from one sample, sequenced in a study of blood T cell repertoires in COVID-19. Measured with immunoSEQ multiplex PCR; TCRdb has only the in-frame clones, and not every one. The sample carries about 140,000 clones, 70% to 85% recorded once. Sequenced sample: peripheral blood. These receptors were obtained from a woman older than 75 in a cohort sampled during active or convalescent COVID-19.

V gene TRBV10-2 combines with J gene TRBJ1-1; TRBD1 is a possible D gene (5 bases). The CDR3 is made up of 17 amino acids. With 2 bases removed from V and 7 bases from J, the gap between germline ends came to 23 bases. CDR1 and CDR2 (germline): WSHSY, SAAADI. The chain's CDR3 is CASSELGGEAPTLEAFF. DNA of the CDR3: TGCGCCAGCAGTGAGCTGGGGGGGGAGGCCCCTACCCTTGAAGCTTTCTTT.

V is TRBV5-1 and J is TRBJ2-7, with 7 bases aligning to TRBD1. The CDR3 contains 13 residues. The trim removed 0 bases at V and 7 bases at J, leaving 4 bases unmatched. The V gene's germline CDR1 is SGHRS and CDR2 YFSETQ. Here the CDR3 DNA reads TGCGCCAGCAGCTTGGGAGTGACAGGGGAGCAGTACTTC. Its translation: CASSLGVTGEQYF. Full variable domain (missing parts from reference TRBV5-1 and TRBJ2-7): KAGVTQTPRYLIKTRGQQVTLSCSPISGHRSVSWYQQTPGQGLQFLFEYFSETQRNKGNFPGRFSGRQFSNSRSEMNVSTLELGDSALYLCASSLGVTGEQYFGPGTRLTVT.

This rearrangement joins TRBV6-5 to TRBJ1-2; TRBD1 might be the D (6 bases). The CDR3 length is 12 residues. Per germline, CDR1 MNHEY and CDR2 SVGAGI. The V end lost 6 bases, the J end lost 4 bases, and 9 bases lay between the germline ends. The CDR3 protein is CASRQGGYGYTF. The CDR3 DNA follows: TGTGCCAGCAGACAGGGCGGCTATGGCTACACCTTC.

The chain employs TRBV13 and TRBJ2-4, with a possible D match to TRBD1 (5 bases). The germline gives CDR1 PRHDT, CDR2 FYEKMQ (reference sequence). This CDR3 comprises 16 residues. The ends were cut back, 2 bases at V and 2 bases at J, with 13 bases in the middle. DNA for the CDR3: TGTGCCAGCAGCTTAAGGGGTCCTTCTCCCAAAAACATTCAGTACTTC. Residues: CASSLRGPSPKNIQYF.

V gene TRBV18 combines with J gene TRBJ2-3; perhaps TRBD2 as D (6 bases). Trimming took 6 bases from V and 1 from J, leaving 8 bases between them. The germline V gene has CDR1 KGHSH and CDR2 LQKENI. This CDR3 has 13 amino acids. The CDR3, as DNA: TGTGCCAGCTCGCCTAGCGGCACAGATACGCAGTATTTT. Its translation is CASSPSGTDTQYF.

The rearrangement links TRBV7-9 to TRBJ1-2, with D unresolved. CDR3 length: 13 residues. V was trimmed by 2 bases and J by 6 bases, leaving 10 bases between them. In germline, CDR1 is SEHNR, CDR2 FQNEAQ (reference sequence). This CDR3 is CASSLMVGDGYTF. The CDR3 DNA reads as TGTGCCAGCAGCTTAATGGTGGGCGATGGCTACACCTTC. Full variable domain (rest looked up from reference TRBV7-9 and TRBJ1-2): DTGVSQNPRHKITKRGQNVTFRCDPISEHNRLYWYRQTLGQGPEFLTYFQNEAQLEKSRLLSDRFSAERPKGSFSTLEIQRTEQGDSAMYLCASSLMVGDGYTFGSGTRLTVV.

This chain connects TRBV6-5 to TRBJ1-2, with D perhaps matching TRBD1 (6 bases). The CDR3 consists of 13 residues. In germline, CDR1 is MNHEY, CDR2 SVGAGI. The germline V and J ends were trimmed by 6 bases and 2 bases, with 10 bases remaining between them. The chain's CDR3 is CASRTDRNYGYTF. Here the CDR3 DNA reads TGTGCCAGCAGAACTGACAGGAACTATGGCTACACCTTC.

In this sample, this clone turned up once. This chain uses TRBV10-1 with TRBJ2-5, with D possibly matching TRBD1 (5 bases). Trimming stripped 4 bases from V and 4 bases from J, with 7 bases between. Germline V CDR1 and CDR2: WNHNN, SYGVQD (reference sequence). The CDR3 totals 12 residues. The CDR3 nucleotides are TGCGCCAGCAGTGGCCAGGGAGAGACCCAGTACTTC. Translated, it gives CASSGQGETQYF.

V is TRBV6-5 and J is TRBJ1-2, with 10 bases identical to TRBD1. V was pared by 3 bases and J by 3 bases, with 4 bases of the junction left unmatched. Looked up from germline, CDR1 is MNHEY and CDR2 is SVGAGI. The CDR3 spans 15 residues. This CDR3 is CASSYHGTGDYGYTF. The CDR3 bases are TGTGCCAGCAGTTATCACGGGACAGGGGACTATGGCTACACCTTC.